What follows describes a single T cell receptor beta chain. Reverse transcription used around 480 ng RNA and constant-region primers for alpha and beta. Alpha and beta chain libraries were made separately by chain-specific third strand synthesis with multiplexing indices. MiXCR was run by TCRdb on the 5' RACE reads, yielding one entry per CDR3 protein. The sample holds some 13,000 distinct CDR3 sequences, roughly a tenth seen once. This entry belongs to a study of HIV-infected patients and healthy controls. CDR1 and CDR2 from the germline V gene are LGHNA and YNFKEQ. The V end was cut by 0 bases, the J end by 4 bases, with 14 bases between. This CDR3 is built from 16 residues. Whole blood was used without fractionation, so all unsorted peripheral T cells were included.

The chain is built from TRBV4-2 and TRBJ2-3, with TRBD2 as a possible D gene (5 bases). Specimen: blood. The receptor was isolated from an adult in good health. The CDR3 nucleotides are TGTGCCAGCAGCCAAGATAAGGGCCGAGGGTCAGATACGCAGTATTTT. Translation gives CASSQDKGRGSDTQYF.